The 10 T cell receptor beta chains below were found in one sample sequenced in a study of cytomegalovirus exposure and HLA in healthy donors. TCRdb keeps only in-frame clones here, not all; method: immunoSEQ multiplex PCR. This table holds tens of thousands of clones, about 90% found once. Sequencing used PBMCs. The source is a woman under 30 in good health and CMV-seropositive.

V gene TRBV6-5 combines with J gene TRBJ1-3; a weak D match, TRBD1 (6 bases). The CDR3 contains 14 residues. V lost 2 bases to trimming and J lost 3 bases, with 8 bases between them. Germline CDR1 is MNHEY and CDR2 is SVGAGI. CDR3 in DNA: TGTGCCAGCAGTTACAGGGGGAGTGGAAACACCATATATTTT. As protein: CASSYRGSGNTIYF.

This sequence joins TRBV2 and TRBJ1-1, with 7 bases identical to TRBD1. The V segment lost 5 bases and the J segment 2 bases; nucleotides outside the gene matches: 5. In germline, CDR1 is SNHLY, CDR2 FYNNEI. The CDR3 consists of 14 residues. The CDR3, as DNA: TGTGCCAGCAGTCGGGACAGCCGAAACACTGAAGCTTTCTTT. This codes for CASSRDSRNTEAFF.

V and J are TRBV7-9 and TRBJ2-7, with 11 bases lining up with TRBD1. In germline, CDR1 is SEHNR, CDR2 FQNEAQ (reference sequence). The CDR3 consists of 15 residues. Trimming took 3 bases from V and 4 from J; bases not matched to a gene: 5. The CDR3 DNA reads TGTGCCAGCAGCTTTCCGGGACAGGGGGAATACGAGCAGTACTTC. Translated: CASSFPGQGEYEQYF. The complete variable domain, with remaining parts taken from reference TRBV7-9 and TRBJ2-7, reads DTGVSQNPRHKITKRGQNVTFRCDPISEHNRLYWYRQTLGQGPEFLTYFQNEAQLEKSRLLSDRFSAERPKGSFSTLEIQRTEQGDSAMYLCASSFPGQGEYEQYFGPGTRLTVT.

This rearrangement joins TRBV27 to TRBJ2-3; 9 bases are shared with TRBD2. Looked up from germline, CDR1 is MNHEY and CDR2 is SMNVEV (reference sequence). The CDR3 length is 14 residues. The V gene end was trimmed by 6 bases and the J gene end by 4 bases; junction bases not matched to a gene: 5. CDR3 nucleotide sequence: TGTGCCAGCAGGGTTCTAGCGGGGCCAGATACGCAGTATTTT. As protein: CASRVLAGPDTQYF.

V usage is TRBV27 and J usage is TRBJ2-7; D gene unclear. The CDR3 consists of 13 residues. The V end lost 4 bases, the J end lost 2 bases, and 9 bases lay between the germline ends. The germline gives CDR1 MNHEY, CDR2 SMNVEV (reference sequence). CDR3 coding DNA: TGTGCCAGCAGTTACGGAGTTACCTACGAGCAGTACTTC. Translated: CASSYGVTYEQYF.

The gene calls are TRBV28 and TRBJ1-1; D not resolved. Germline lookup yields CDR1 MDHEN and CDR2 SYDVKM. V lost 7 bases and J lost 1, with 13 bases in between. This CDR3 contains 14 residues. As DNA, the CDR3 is TGTGCCAGCAAACCCTCGGGGTGGAACACTGAAGCTTTCTTT. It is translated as CASKPSGWNTEAFF. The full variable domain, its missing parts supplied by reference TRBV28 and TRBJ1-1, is DVKVTQSSRYLVKRTGEKVFLECVQDMDHENMFWYRQDPGLGLRLIYFSYDVKMKEKGDIPEGYSVSREKKERFSLILESASTNQTSMYLCASKPSGWNTEAFFGQGTRLTVV.

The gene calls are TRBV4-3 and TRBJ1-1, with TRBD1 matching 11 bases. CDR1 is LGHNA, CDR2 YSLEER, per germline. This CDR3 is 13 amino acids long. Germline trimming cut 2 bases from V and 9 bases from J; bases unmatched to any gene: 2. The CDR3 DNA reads TGCGCCAGCAGCCAAAGGACAGGGGGCCAAGCTTTCTTT. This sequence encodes CASSQRTGGQAFF.

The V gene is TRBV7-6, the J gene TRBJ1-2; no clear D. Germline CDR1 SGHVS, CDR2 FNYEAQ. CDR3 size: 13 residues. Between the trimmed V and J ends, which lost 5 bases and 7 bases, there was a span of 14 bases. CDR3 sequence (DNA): TGTGCCAGCAGCCCACTAAACCGGGGTGGCTACACCTTC. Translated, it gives CASSPLNRGGYTF. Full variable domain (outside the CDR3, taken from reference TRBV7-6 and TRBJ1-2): GAGVSQSPRYKVTKRGQDVALRCDPISGHVSLYWYRQALGQGPEFLTYFNYEAQQDKSGLPNDRFSAERPEGSISTLTIQRTEQRDSAMYRCASSPLNRGGYTFGSGTRLTVV.

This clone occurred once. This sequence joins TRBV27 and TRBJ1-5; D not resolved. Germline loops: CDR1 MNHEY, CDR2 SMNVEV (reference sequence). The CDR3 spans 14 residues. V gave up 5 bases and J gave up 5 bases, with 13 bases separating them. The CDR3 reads CASSGAGYYQPQHF. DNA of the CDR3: TGTGCCAGCAGTGGCGCGGGGTATTATCAGCCCCAGCATTTT.

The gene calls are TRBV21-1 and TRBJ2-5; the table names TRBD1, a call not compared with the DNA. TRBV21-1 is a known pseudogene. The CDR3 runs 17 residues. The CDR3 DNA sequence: TGTGCCAGCAGCAAATCGGGACAGGGGAGTACACAAGAGACCCAGTACTTC. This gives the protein CASSKSGQGSTQETQYF.